The text below deals with one T cell receptor (beta chain). Its antigen is unidentified. The trim removed 5 bases at V and 5 bases at J, leaving 6 bases unmatched. The CDR3 contains 14 residues. Looked up from germline, CDR1 is MNHEY and CDR2 is SMNVEV (reference sequence). Using its own MiXCR run on the 5' RACE reads, TCRdb lists one record per CDR3 protein. Here the sample spans about 360,000 distinct CDR3 sequences, approximately 22% being singletons. These data are taken from a study of CD8 T cells in ankylosing spondylitis. Findings and limits, study-wide: Previously reported in reactive arthritis synovial fluid and blood were some of the motif variants. In peripheral blood, disease-linked CD8+ clones occurred at relatively low frequencies.

The chain carries TRBV27 and TRBJ2-7; 10 bases fit TRBD1. This TCR was sampled from a male donor with ankylosing spondylitis or in good health (not recorded which). The sequenced sample was blood, either unsorted or a sorted T cell fraction (not recorded which). CDR3 sequence: CASSLGTGAHEQYF. CDR3 DNA sequence: TGTGCCAGCAGTCTCGGGACAGGGGCCCACGAGCAGTACTTC.